The 29 T cell receptor beta chains reported below all come from one sample, sequenced in a study of OX40 agonist ivuxolimab in advanced cancers. Here immunoSEQ multiplex PCR was the method, and the copy in TCRdb shows in-frame clones only, minus some. The table records approximately 92,000 clones, about four fifths of them present only once. The source was CD4+ or CD8+ T cells sorted from blood, collected in a trial of the OX40 agonist ivuxolimab. Receptors were obtained from an adult with an advanced solid tumor such as melanoma, head and neck, liver or kidney cancer.

J is TRBJ2-2 and V is TRBV15, with 8 positions matching TRBD2. The germline CDR1 and CDR2 sequences are LNHNV and YYDKDF (reference sequence). This CDR3 spans 18 amino acids. Losses at the gene ends were 2 bases for V and 0 bases for J; bases not matched to a gene: 8. In DNA, the CDR3 is TGTGCCACCAGCAGAAACCTAGCGGGCTTCGCGAACACCGGGGAGCTGTTTTTT. Its translation is CATSRNLAGFANTGELFF.

The genes are TRBV5-1 and TRBJ1-2; D perhaps matches TRBD1 (5 bases). V shed 6 bases and J shed 6 bases, with 15 bases lying between them. CDR3 length: 13 residues. Germline loops: CDR1 SGHRS, CDR2 YFSETQ. The CDR3 DNA sequence: TGCGCCAGCACCGGCGTGGGGCCCGATGGCTACACCTTC. Protein: CASTGVGPDGYTF.

This clone was seen a few times. The chain links TRBV18 to TRBJ2-7, with D unclear. Germline CDR1 is KGHSH and CDR2 is LQKENI. V dropped 2 bases and J dropped 0 bases, with 5 bases sitting between them. The CDR3 covers 13 residues. The CDR3 DNA is TGTGCCAGCTCACCAGACGGCTCCTACGAGCAGTACTTC. Translated: CASSPDGSYEQYF.

The chain is built from TRBV11-1 and TRBJ2-7, with TRBD2 matching over 10 bases. V was pared by 5 bases and J by 5 bases, with 6 bases of the junction left unmatched. The CDR3 consists of 14 residues. Germline CDR1 and CDR2: SGHAT and FQDESV (reference sequence). CDR3 in DNA: TGTGCCAGCAGCGGATCTAGCGGGGGCGACGAGCAGTACTTC. Translation gives CASSGSSGGDEQYF.

The CDR3 region has the DNA TGTGCCAGCAGTTACGAGCAGGGGGATAATACGCAGTATTTT. Translation gives CASSYEQGDNTQYF. The chain links TRBV6-5 to TRBJ2-3; 7 positions agree with TRBD1. V dropped 2 bases and J dropped 7; count of bases not matched to a gene: 6. The germline V gene has CDR1 MNHEY and CDR2 SVGAGI. The CDR3 is 14 residues long.

This rearrangement joins TRBV7-9 to TRBJ2-7; TRBD2 matches at 9 bases. Per the germline V gene, CDR1 is SEHNR and CDR2 is FQNEAQ (reference sequence). This CDR3 spans 17 amino acids. Trimming at V came to 0 bases and at J to 3 bases, leaving 9 bases not matched to a gene. The CDR3 reads CASSLAHTSGFIYEQYF. CDR3 sequence (DNA): TGTGCCAGCAGCTTAGCCCACACTAGCGGGTTCATCTACGAGCAGTACTTC.

The chain recombines TRBV5-8 with TRBJ1-2, with D unclear. V was cut by 0 bases and J by 4 bases, with 10 bases left in between. The germline V gene has CDR1 SGHTS and CDR2 YDEGEE. The CDR3 totals 14 residues. The CDR3: CASSLAPVGYGYTF. The CDR3 nucleotides read TGTGCCAGCAGCTTGGCCCCAGTGGGCTATGGCTACACCTTC. Combining the CDR3 with reference TRBV5-8 and TRBJ1-2 gives the whole variable domain EAGVTQSPTHLIKTRGQQATLRCSPISGHTSVYWYQQALGLGLQFLLWYDEGEERNRGNFPPRFSGRQFPNYSSELNVNALELEDSALYLCASSLAPVGYGYTFGSGTRLTVV.

V gene TRBV10-3 combines with J gene TRBJ1-3, with a possible D match to TRBD1 (6 bases). The CDR3 spans 16 residues. Germline CDR1 ENHRY, CDR2 SYGVKD. Deletions cut 3 bases from V and 0 bases from J, with 12 bases between. The CDR3 nucleotides are TGTGCCATCAGTGACCTAGACAGGTACTCTGGAAACACCATATATTTT. Protein sequence: CAISDLDRYSGNTIYF.

The chain employs TRBV7-2 and TRBJ1-4; no firm D call. The CDR3 length is 16 residues. The germline gives CDR1 SGHTA, CDR2 FQGNSA. V was clipped by 4 bases and J by 3 bases, with 15 bases between them. The CDR3 protein is CASSSGVTSANEKLFF. The CDR3 DNA is TGTGCCAGCAGCTCCGGGGTTACGTCGGCTAATGAAAAACTGTTTTTT. Together with reference TRBV7-2 and TRBJ1-4, the CDR3 gives the full variable domain: GAGVSQSPSNKVTEKGKDVELRCDPISGHTALYWYRQSLGQGLEFLIYFQGNSAPDKSGLPSDRFSAERTGGSVSTLTIQRTQQEDSAVYLCASSSGVTSANEKLFFGSGTQLSVL.

This clone has only a few counts. The CDR3 is CASSSTGTSVTGELFF. The CDR3 DNA reads as TGTGCCAGCAGCTCCACCGGGACTAGCGTCACCGGGGAGCTGTTTTTT. The gene calls are TRBV7-2 and TRBJ2-2; TRBD2 agrees at 10 bases. With 4 bases clipped from V and 4 bases from J, the junction kept 6 bases outside the gene matches. Germline values: CDR1 SGHTA, CDR2 FQGNSA. This CDR3 is 16 amino acids long.

CDR3 protein: CASSRPGHMRREQYF. The DNA for the CDR3 is TGTGCCAGCAGTCGACCGGGACACATGAGACGGGAGCAGTACTTC. The rearrangement uses TRBV7-8 and TRBJ2-5; D may match TRBD1 or TRBD2 (6 bases each). From germline, CDR1 is SGHVS and CDR2 FQNEAQ. The V end lost 6 bases, the J end lost 11 bases, and 25 bases lay between the germline ends. The CDR3 loop spans 15 amino acids.

This chain connects TRBV5-1 to TRBJ1-2; the match to TRBD1 covers 8 bases. The CDR3 runs to 16 residues. Germline CDR1 is SGHRS and CDR2 is YFSETQ. The J segment lost 0 bases and the V segment lost 4 bases, leaving 8 bases of the junction unmatched. The CDR3 reads CASSLRTGTTNYGYTF. The CDR3 nucleotides are TGCGCCAGCAGCCTGAGGACAGGGACTACTAACTATGGCTACACCTTC.

The rearrangement uses TRBV5-6 and TRBJ2-7, with D perhaps matching TRBD1 or TRBD2 (7 bases each). The V and J ends lost 4 bases and 3 bases respectively, with 17 bases between them. Germline V gives CDR1 SGHDT, CDR2 YYEEEE. There are 15 residues in the CDR3. For the CDR3, the DNA is TGTGCCAGCAGCGGGGACAGAGGGAGGGTCTACGAGCAGTACTTC. Encoded protein: CASSGDRGRVYEQYF.

The DNA of the CDR3 is TGCGCCAGCAGCTTGGATGGCGACTACAATGAGCAGTTCTTC. Translated: CASSLDGDYNEQFF. The rearrangement joins TRBV5-1 to TRBJ2-1; D remains unclear. Trimming removed 0 bases from V and 3 bases from J, with 7 bases in between. CDR1 SGHRS and CDR2 YFSETQ come from the germline V gene. The CDR3 sequence is 14 residues long.

The rearrangement uses TRBV15 and TRBJ2-7; D is ambiguous. CDR3 length equals 13 residues. V lost 0 bases and J lost 3, with 6 bases in between. Germline assignment: CDR1 LNHNV and CDR2 YYDKDF (reference sequence). The CDR3, as DNA: TGTGCCACCAGCAGAGATAAGTTCTACGAGCAGTACTTC. It codes for CATSRDKFYEQYF.

This clone turned up a few times. V usage is TRBV11-2 and J usage is TRBJ1-1; D ambiguous. Germline V gene lookup returns CDR1 SGHAT and CDR2 FQNNGV. The CDR3 is 13 amino acids. V lost 3 bases and J 2 bases, leaving 7 bases between the germline ends. CDR3 residues: CASSFSTNTEAFF. Written as DNA, the CDR3 is TGTGCCAGCAGCTTCTCGACAAACACTGAAGCTTTCTTT. Supplemented by reference TRBV11-2 and TRBJ1-1, the full variable domain reads EAGVAQSPRYKIIEKRQSVAFWCNPISGHATLYWYQQILGQGPKLLIQFQNNGVVDDSQLPKDRFSAERLKGVDSTLKIQPAKLEDSAVYLCASSFSTNTEAFFGQGTRLTVV.

The V and J genes are TRBV18 and TRBJ2-7; D not resolved. The V gene's germline CDR1 is KGHSH and CDR2 LQKENI. Deletions cut 3 bases from V and 2 bases from J, with 11 bases between. This CDR3 is built from 14 residues. The CDR3 DNA is TGTGCCAGCTCACCTCCTGGGATTACCTACGAGCAGTACTTC. It specifies CASSPPGITYEQYF.

J is TRBJ1-1 and V is TRBV19, with a tentative D call TRBD1 (6 bases). The V gene lost 3 bases and the J gene lost 4 bases, with 12 bases spanning the gap. The CDR3 spans 14 residues. Per germline, CDR1 LNHDA and CDR2 SQIVND (reference sequence). Written as DNA, the CDR3 is TGTGCCAGTAGTATGAGTTGGGGGCTCACTGAAGCTTTCTTT. As protein: CASSMSWGLTEAFF.

This clone has just one count. The J gene is TRBJ2-4, the V gene TRBV5-1; D might be TRBD1 (5 bases). This CDR3 is 15 amino acids long. Trimming took off 4 bases at V and 0 bases at J, with 11 bases between the two ends. CDR1 SGHRS and CDR2 YFSETQ come from the germline V gene. The CDR3: CASSTGDVAKNIQYF. The CDR3 coding sequence is TGCGCCAGCAGCACAGGAGATGTAGCCAAAAACATTCAGTACTTC.

The chain uses TRBV18 and TRBJ1-1; 7 nucleotides match TRBD1. This CDR3 is built from 15 residues. Per germline, CDR1 KGHSH and CDR2 LQKENI. The V and J ends lost 4 bases and 6 bases, in that order; junction bases with no gene match: 11. The CDR3 region has the DNA TGTGCCAGCTCACACTCGGACAGGAGCAACGCTGAAGCTTTCTTT. Its protein is CASSHSDRSNAEAFF.

This clone came up a few times. DNA of the CDR3: TGTGCCAGCAGTGCCACCGCCGGGACAGGCGCTTCACCCCTCCACTTT. Amino acids: CASSATAGTGASPLHF. This chain joins TRBV2 and TRBJ1-6; TRBD1 matches 8 bases. This CDR3 contains 16 residues. V lost 4 bases to trimming and J lost 9 bases; unmatched junction nucleotides: 11. CDR1 and CDR2 from the germline V gene are SNHLY and FYNNEI.

J is TRBJ1-2 and V is TRBV4-1; 7 bases fit TRBD1. V was clipped by 4 bases and J by 2 bases; unmatched bases: 7. This CDR3 has 15 amino acids. Germline-derived CDR1 and CDR2 are MGHRA and YSYEKL. CDR3 coding DNA: TGCGCCAGCAGCCGGCCGGGACAGCCCAACTATGGCTACACCTTC. Amino acid sequence: CASSRPGQPNYGYTF.

The rearrangement uses TRBV27 and TRBJ2-1; tentative D call: TRBD2 (6 bases). The CDR3 consists of 16 residues. The V gene's germline CDR1 is MNHEY and CDR2 SMNVEV (reference sequence). Trimming pared 3 bases from V and 0 bases from J, leaving 12 bases between. The CDR3 loop is CASSFGARDSYNEQFF. DNA for the CDR3: TGTGCCAGCAGTTTTGGGGCGCGGGACTCCTACAATGAGCAGTTCTTC.

This chain uses TRBV5-1 with TRBJ1-2; no clear D gene. Germline lookup yields CDR1 SGHRS and CDR2 YFSETQ. The CDR3 length is 15 residues. V was shortened by 0 bases and J by 2 bases, with 11 bases between the two germline ends. The CDR3 is CASSLDGSVNYGYTF. The CDR3 DNA reads TGCGCCAGCAGCTTGGACGGGAGTGTAAACTATGGCTACACCTTC.

The CDR3 is CASSPPGTGRGETQYF. The CDR3 DNA reads as TGTGCCAGCTCACCACCCGGGACAGGGCGAGGAGAGACCCAGTACTTC. The V gene is TRBV18, the J gene TRBJ2-5, with 9 bases aligning to TRBD1. CDR3 size: 16 residues. Germline lookup yields CDR1 KGHSH and CDR2 LQKENI. V shed 0 bases and J 4 bases; nucleotides not matched to a gene: 6.

The chain is built from TRBV11-2 and TRBJ1-6, with D uncertain. Germline V gene data show CDR1 as SGHAT and CDR2 as FQNNGV. The germline V and J ends were trimmed by 6 bases and 6 bases, with 12 bases remaining between them. CDR3 length: 14 residues. The CDR3 region is CASSGPRTNSPLHF. The CDR3 DNA is TGTGCCAGCAGTGGGCCACGAACTAATTCACCCCTCCACTTT.

The chain joins TRBV11-2 to TRBJ2-1, with D tentatively TRBD2 (6 bases). In germline, CDR1 is SGHAT, CDR2 FQNNGV. This CDR3 contains 14 residues. V lost 3 bases to trimming and J lost 5 bases, with 11 bases between them. Written as DNA, the CDR3 is TGTGCCAGCAGCTTTACCCGCGGGGACAATGAGCAGTTCTTC. Amino acids: CASSFTRGDNEQFF. Together with reference TRBV11-2 and TRBJ2-1, the CDR3 gives the full variable domain: EAGVAQSPRYKIIEKRQSVAFWCNPISGHATLYWYQQILGQGPKLLIQFQNNGVVDDSQLPKDRFSAERLKGVDSTLKIQPAKLEDSAVYLCASSFTRGDNEQFFGPGTRLTVL.

The chain employs TRBV9 and TRBJ2-2; D unclear. This CDR3 comprises 13 residues. V lost 5 bases and J lost 2, with 7 bases in between. The germline V gene has CDR1 SGDLS and CDR2 YYNGEE. The CDR3, as DNA: TGTGCCAGCAGTGATGACAACACCGGGGAGCTGTTTTTT. This codes for CASSDDNTGELFF.

The J gene is TRBJ2-1, the V gene TRBV13, with a tentative D call TRBD2 (5 bases). The ends were cut back, 5 bases at V and 9 bases at J, with 17 bases in the middle. From germline, CDR1 is PRHDT and CDR2 FYEKMQ (reference sequence). There are 14 residues in the CDR3. This CDR3 reads CASSARGRIGEQFF. DNA of the CDR3: TGTGCCAGCAGCGCCCGCGGGCGGATCGGTGAGCAGTTCTTC. Filled out from reference TRBV13 and TRBJ2-1, the complete variable domain reads AAGVIQSPRHLIKEKRETATLKCYPIPRHDTVYWYQQGPGQDPQFLISFYEKMQSDKGSIPDRFSAQQFSDYHSELNMSSLELGDSALYFCASSARGRIGEQFFGPGTRLTVL.